The clone carrying this T cell receptor beta chain was seen more than once but under ten times. Its specificity is unknown. Patients had received no treatment of any kind before thyroid surgery. Source study methods: Differences in CDR3 between clinicopathological groups were drawn on to build a classifier intended to discriminate distant-metastatic papillary thyroid cancer patients. TCRdb re-called the PCR reads through MiXCR. TCRdb's processing, not the study's, gives the V and J calls here. The repertoire holds tens of thousands of clones, with about 23% as singletons. This specimen comes from a study of metastatic and nonmetastatic thyroid tumors. For the study at large: Malignant thyroid and benign thyroid patients provided blood and tumor or nodule tissue whose repertoires were compared.

Study-wide results and limits: In blood and tumor, TCR beta diversity was reportedly significantly higher in malignant thyroid tumors than in benign nodules.

The CDR3 is made up of 15 amino acids. The V gene end was trimmed by 5 bases and the J gene end by 4 bases; junction bases not matched to a gene: 6. Germline V gives CDR1 LGHDT, CDR2 YNNKEL (reference sequence). This TCR was recovered from a male donor with papillary thyroid cancer or a benign thyroid nodule (not recorded which). Some clones in this sample may be carry-over from other donors' samples. The specimen sequenced was blood. The V call is TRBV3-1, the J call TRBJ2-2; 8 nucleotides line up with TRBD1. The CDR3 DNA sequence: TGTGCCAGCAGCGGGGGGACAGGCACCACCGGGGAGCTGTTTTTT. Translation: CASSGGTGTTGELFF.